This T cell receptor beta chain came from a study of cytomegalovirus exposure and HLA in healthy donors. General study results and limits: Rare TCR sequences predominated, though certain public TCRs were found in many donors.

The donors were healthy bone marrow donors. A word on this clone: Its antigen is unknown.

60 Vbeta and 13 Jbeta primers were used in PCR. Per the original data handling: Around 12 million of tens of millions of unique TCR beta chains were shared, per a later count. Libraries were prepared by immunoSEQ multiplex PCR; TCRdb keeps only in-frame clonotypes and omits some of them. From that table come the V and J calls and clone size; the DNA was used to work out D and trimming. The repertoire holds fewer than 120,000 clones, with 76% as singletons. There are 13 residues in the CDR3. Per germline, CDR1 MDHEN and CDR2 SYDVKM. Trimming shortened V by 10 bases and J by 9 bases, and 16 bases separated the two germline ends.

The genes are TRBV28 and TRBJ2-6; tentative D call: TRBD2 (6 bases). The sequenced sample consisted of PBMCs. The clonotype originates from a man aged 30 to 45 in good health and CMV-seropositive. The DNA for the CDR3 is TGTGCCACCCGTTTAGGGCGGGACAACGTCCTGACTTTC. Protein sequence: CATRLGRDNVLTF.